Detailed here is one T cell receptor (beta chain). This specimen belongs to a study of cytomegalovirus exposure and HLA in healthy donors. CDR1 and CDR2 from the germline V gene are SGDLS and YYNGEE. This CDR3 is 17 amino acids long. V lost 4 bases and J lost 0, with 17 bases in between. This PCR relied on a set of 60 Vbeta primers and 13 Jbeta primers. Measured with immunoSEQ multiplex PCR; TCRdb has only the in-frame clones, and not every one. The data contain fewer than 250,000 clones, 70% to 85% of them singletons. This receptor was taken from a male donor in good health and CMV-seronegative. The chain has TRBV9 and TRBJ2-4; TRBD2 might be the D (5 bases). Sequencing used PBMCs. CDR3 amino acids: CASSPSRDLIAKNIQYF. CDR3 nucleotide sequence: TGTGCCAGCAGCCCGTCCCGGGATTTGATAGCCAAAAACATTCAGTACTTC.